The 30 T cell receptor beta chains listed next were all sequenced from one sample in a study of T cell repertoires in cytomegalovirus infection. These TCRs' antigens remain unknown. TCRdb reprocessed the reads via MiXCR and lists one record per CDR3 protein. The sample gives 600,000 to 700,000 distinct CDR3 sequences, around 30% of which show up once; 15% to 20% is in the top ten. The sequencing here drew on cultured PBMCs, taken from culture after CMV antigen stimulation. These receptor sequences come from a human donor in good health (CMV status not recorded). Some clones in this sample may be carry-over from other donors' samples.

This chain connects TRBV4-1 to TRBJ2-3; 8 nucleotides agree with TRBD2. Germline V gives CDR1 MGHRA, CDR2 YSYEKL. This CDR3 contains 14 residues. V lost 4 bases, J lost 5 bases, and 5 bases stayed unmatched. The DNA for the CDR3 is TGCGCCAGCAGCCCCGAAAGCGGGGGAGATACGCAGTATTTT. This translates into CASSPESGGDTQYF.

The chain recombines TRBV7-8 with TRBJ2-5, with D uncertain. Germline CDR1 SGHVS, CDR2 FQNEAQ. V was cut by 5 bases and J by 0 bases, with 16 bases left in between. This CDR3 comprises 16 residues. The CDR3 coding sequence is TGTGCCAGCAGCCCCCGAAGGGCCTTCCACCAAGAGACCCAGTACTTC. It encodes CASSPRRAFHQETQYF.

V usage is TRBV7-8 and J usage is TRBJ2-7; TRBD1 or TRBD2 may be the D gene (5 bases each). This CDR3 region has 16 residues. CDR1 and CDR2 (germline): SGHVS, FQNEAQ. V lost 0 bases and J lost 4, with 16 bases in between. CDR3 loop: CASSLAGETTRYEQYF. The CDR3 DNA follows: TGTGCCAGCAGCTTAGCGGGGGAGACTACCCGGTACGAGCAGTACTTC.

This clonotype has just a few counts. The chain joins TRBV5-4 to TRBJ2-1; 12 bases are shared with TRBD2. The CDR3 sequence is 14 residues long. Germline values: CDR1 SGHNT, CDR2 YYREEE (reference sequence). V gave up 5 bases and J gave up 9 bases; unmatched junction bases: 6. The CDR3 protein is CASRLAGGRVEQFF. The CDR3 DNA follows: TGTGCCAGCAGACTAGCGGGAGGAAGGGTTGAGCAGTTCTTC.

The sample holds a few counts of this clonotype. DNA of the CDR3: TGTGCCAGCAGCCAAGATCCGGGCGGCTACGAGCAGTACTTC. Its protein is CASSQDPGGYEQYF. The chain is built from TRBV4-2 and TRBJ2-7, with D hard to call. Germline lookup yields CDR1 LGHNA and CDR2 YNFKEQ. The CDR3 runs 14 residues. With 0 bases removed from V and 3 bases from J, the gap between germline ends came to 9 bases.

V and J are TRBV7-9 and TRBJ2-7; weak D call: TRBD1 (6 bases). This CDR3 is 14 amino acids long. Between the trimmed V and J ends, which lost 2 bases and 6 bases, there was a span of 14 bases. Germline V gives CDR1 SEHNR, CDR2 FQNEAQ (reference sequence). The CDR3 is CASSLSGVQVEQYF. CDR3 DNA sequence: TGTGCCAGCAGCTTATCAGGGGTTCAGGTCGAGCAGTACTTC.

Worth noting for this clonotype: A junction boundary mismatches the germline segment, possibly from a read error. The chain employs TRBV7-9 and TRBJ2-1, with D possibly being TRBD1 (6 bases). Per germline, CDR1 SEHNR and CDR2 FQNEAQ (reference sequence). There are 15 residues in the CDR3. CDR3 nucleotides: TGTGCCAGCAGCCCACTTGGAGTCAGGGGCAATGCGCAGTTCTTC. Amino acid sequence: CASSPLGVRGNAQFF.

V and J are TRBV6-8 and TRBJ2-1, with 9 bases aligning to TRBD2. V lost 3 bases, J lost 16 bases, and 10 bases stayed unmatched. In germline, CDR1 is MNHGY, CDR2 SAAAGT. This CDR3 has 13 residues. CDR3 region: CASSYFSGGKFFF. Written as DNA, the CDR3 is TGTGCCAGCAGTTATTTTAGCGGGGGAAAATTCTTCTTC.

V gene TRBV20-1 combines with J gene TRBJ1-5; no firm D call. Germline lookup yields CDR1 DFQATT and CDR2 SNEGSKA (reference sequence). V was trimmed by 4 bases and J by 0 bases, leaving 7 bases between them. The CDR3 has 13 amino acids. The chain's CDR3 is CSATPVSNQPQHF. The CDR3 bases are TGCAGTGCTACCCCAGTTAGCAATCAGCCCCAGCATTTT.

This chain joins TRBV7-2 and TRBJ2-2, with D perhaps matching TRBD1 or TRBD2 (6 bases each). From germline, CDR1 is SGHTA and CDR2 FQGNSA. Trimming took 8 bases from V and 3 from J, leaving 19 bases between them. The CDR3 extends over 16 amino acids. The CDR3 DNA follows: TGTGCCAGCGGGGCGATGGGGGGCGTGGACACCGGGGAGCTGTTTTTT. Translating it yields CASGAMGGVDTGELFF.

About this clonotype: At one boundary the junction diverges from the germline segment, which might be a read error. The chain joins TRBV6-2 or TRBV6-3 to TRBJ1-1; 8 bases fit TRBD1. This CDR3 is built from 18 residues. CDR1 and CDR2 (germline): MNHEY, SVGEGT. The CDR3 sequence is CARSDTLTWTGKDTEAFF. CDR3 DNA sequence: TGTGCCCGCAGTGACACACTCACCTGGACAGGGAAGGACACTGAAGCTTTCTTT.

This clonotype was detected a few times. The J gene is TRBJ1-2, the V gene TRBV7-9; 7 nucleotides match TRBD1. Germline CDR1 and CDR2: SEHNR and FQNEAQ (reference sequence). This CDR3 spans 11 amino acids. V dropped 5 bases and J dropped 11; count of bases not matched to a gene: 5. The DNA for the CDR3 is TGTGCCAGCAGCGGAGGGACAGAGTACACCTTC. It yields the protein CASSGGTEYTF.

The rearrangement links TRBV5-5 to TRBJ1-5; D uncertain. This CDR3 region has 15 residues. V was shortened by 4 bases and J by 1 base, with 12 bases between the two germline ends. Germline V gives CDR1 SGHKS, CDR2 YYEKEE (reference sequence). The CDR3 DNA reads as TGTGCCAGCAGCCAGAACGCCGGGAGCAATCAGCCCCAGCATTTT. This translates into CASSQNAGSNQPQHF.

In its sample, this clonotype was seen once. CDR3 loop: CASAGDEKLFF. CDR3 nucleotide sequence: TGTGCCAGCGCAGGGGATGAAAAACTGTTTTTT. The chain has TRBV7-9 and TRBJ1-4; tentative D call: TRBD1 (6 bases). Trimming left V 8 bases short and J 6 bases short, with 7 bases between. The CDR3 contains 11 residues. Germline V gene lookup returns CDR1 SEHNR and CDR2 FQNEAQ (reference sequence).

V is TRBV20-1 and J is TRBJ2-7, with TRBD2 matching over 11 bases. This CDR3 contains 15 residues. Losses at the gene ends were 3 bases for V and 4 bases for J; bases not matched to a gene: 8. In germline, CDR1 is DFQATT, CDR2 SNEGSKA (reference sequence). CDR3 sequence: CSASATSGSGYEQYF. CDR3 sequence (DNA): TGCAGTGCTAGCGCAACTAGCGGGAGCGGGTACGAGCAGTACTTC.

This clonotype was counted only a few times. The chain couples TRBV11-2 to TRBJ2-7; perhaps D is TRBD1 or TRBD2 (5 bases each). Germline V lookup: CDR1 SGHAT, CDR2 FQNNGV. Trimming took 5 bases from V and 6 from J, leaving 23 bases between them. CDR3 size: 16 residues. The CDR3 is CASSPAGTAVTGEQYF. The CDR3 DNA sequence: TGTGCCAGCAGCCCTGCCGGGACCGCTGTGACCGGCGAGCAGTACTTC.

J is TRBJ1-1 and V is TRBV28; unclear D gene. Trimming cost V 8 bases and J 0 bases, with 16 bases left between them. CDR1 MDHEN and CDR2 SYDVKM come from the germline V gene. The CDR3 totals 15 residues. In DNA form, the CDR3 reads TGTGCCAGCCGGGTGTCAGGAGGACTGAACACTGAAGCTTTCTTT. It codes for CASRVSGGLNTEAFF.

This clonotype was observed many times. The chain carries TRBV7-2 and TRBJ2-7; 9 bases are a match to TRBD2. The CDR3 spans 14 residues. CDR1 and CDR2 (germline): SGHTA, FQGNSA. V lost 3 bases and J lost 3; bases outside the gene matches: 3. Written as DNA, the CDR3 is TGTGCCAGCAGCTTGTTTAGCGGGAGCTACGAGCAGTACTTC. Its translation is CASSLFSGSYEQYF.

Of note for this clonotype: Because the CDR3 is missing its conserved closing phenylalanine or tryptophan, this is likely a read error. The chain has TRBV12-3 or TRBV12-4 and TRBJ1-2, with D uncertain. The CDR3 spans 12 residues. The V and J ends lost 5 bases and 1 base respectively, with 5 bases between them. CDR3 sequence (DNA): TGTGCCAGCAGTACGGATAACTATGGCTACACCTTA. The encoded protein is CASSTDNYGYTL.

This clonotype was counted once. V usage is TRBV19 and J usage is TRBJ1-5, with D perhaps TRBD1 (6 bases). CDR1 and CDR2 from the germline V gene are LNHDA and SQIVND (reference sequence). The CDR3 spans 15 residues. V was trimmed by 3 bases and J by 3 bases, leaving 12 bases between them. The CDR3 region is CASSIEDSINQPQHF. CDR3 sequence (DNA): TGTGCCAGTAGTATCGAGGACAGCATCAATCAGCCCCAGCATTTT.

This clonotype appeared many times. V usage is TRBV7-2 and J usage is TRBJ1-4; D remains ambiguous. The germline V gene encodes CDR1 SGHTA and CDR2 FQGNSA. The V end was cut by 2 bases, the J end by 8 bases, with 15 bases between. The CDR3 has 15 residues. CDR3: CASSLTGERYEKLFF. The CDR3 DNA is TGTGCCAGCAGCTTAACGGGAGAGCGCTACGAAAAACTGTTTTTT. The entire variable domain, with the rest obtained from reference TRBV7-2 and TRBJ1-4, is as follows: GAGVSQSPSNKVTEKGKDVELRCDPISGHTALYWYRQSLGQGLEFLIYFQGNSAPDKSGLPSDRFSAERTGGSVSTLTIQRTQQEDSAVYLCASSLTGERYEKLFFGSGTQLSVL.

This clonotype was recorded only once. The chain uses TRBV12-3 or TRBV12-4 and TRBJ2-2; D not resolved. Trimming left V 6 bases short and J 10 bases short, with 9 bases between. The CDR3 runs 11 residues. The CDR3 DNA sequence: TGTGCCAGCAGCCCCGGAGAGGAGCTGTTTTTT. Translation gives CASSPGEELFF.

About this clonotype itself: In this CDR3 the conserved last residue, phenylalanine or tryptophan, is missing, so a read error is likely. The DNA is left out, because the CDR3 cannot be placed on it with certainty; the CDR3 is given as TCRdb lists it. J is TRBJ2-1 and V is TRBV5-3; TRBD1 was called by the table and not checked on the DNA. TRBV5-3 is identified as an open reading frame with a role that is uncertain. The CDR3 totals 11 residues, both ends included. CDR3 region: CASNPVEGLRA.

The chain joins TRBV18 to TRBJ2-6, with D unclear. Trimming cost V 1 base and J 4 bases, with 8 bases left between them. The V gene's germline CDR1 is KGHSH and CDR2 LQKENI. The CDR3 spans 15 residues. The CDR3 loop reads CASSPLAAGANVLTF. CDR3 DNA: TGTGCCAGCTCACCACTCGCCGCGGGGGCCAACGTCCTGACTTTC.

This clonotype has more than one count but fewer than ten. The rearrangement links TRBV19 to TRBJ2-2; perhaps TRBD2 as D (6 bases). Germline values: CDR1 LNHDA, CDR2 SQIVND (reference sequence). Between the trimmed V and J ends, which lost 4 bases and 6 bases, there was a span of 15 bases. The CDR3 contains 15 residues. The CDR3 region is CASSSPTEGAGELFF. CDR3 DNA sequence: TGTGCCAGTAGTAGCCCAACGGAGGGAGCCGGGGAGCTGTTTTTT.

This chain links TRBV7-9 with TRBJ1-4, with 9 bases fitting TRBD1. The germline CDR1 and CDR2 sequences are SEHNR and FQNEAQ (reference sequence). The CDR3 extends over 17 amino acids. V gave up 5 bases and J gave up 7 bases; unmatched junction bases: 14. The chain's CDR3 is CASSGGGTGRWGEKLFF. CDR3 bases: TGTGCCAGCAGCGGCGGAGGGACAGGGCGATGGGGTGAAAAACTGTTTTTT.

The table lists this clonotype with a few counts. This chain joins TRBV6-1 and TRBJ2-5, with TRBD2 identical over 10 bases. Germline CDR1 and CDR2: MNHNS and SASEGT. J gave up 5 bases and V 10 bases, and 7 bases lay outside the gene matches. The CDR3 has 13 residues. The CDR3 spells CATKAGGDETQYF. As DNA, the CDR3 is TGTGCCACGAAAGCGGGAGGGGATGAGACCCAGTACTTC.

This clonotype was counted between two and nine times. The chain combines TRBV11-2 with TRBJ2-7; D might be TRBD1 (6 bases). CDR3 length: 15 amino acids. The germline V gene has CDR1 SGHAT and CDR2 FQNNGV. Trimming took 4 bases from V and 7 from J, leaving 20 bases between them. CDR3 region: CASSYRLTGTGEQYF. Written as DNA, the CDR3 is TGTGCCAGCAGCTACCGGCTAACAGGGACGGGGGAGCAGTACTTC.

This clonotype has just a few counts. CDR3 in amino acids: CASSYGGAAGNTIYF. CDR3 nucleotides: TGTGCCAGCAGTTATGGTGGGGCGGCTGGAAACACCATATATTTT. The genes are TRBV6-5 and TRBJ1-3, with a tentative D call TRBD1 (5 bases). The germline V and J ends were trimmed by 3 bases and 2 bases, with 11 bases remaining between them. The germline V gene encodes CDR1 MNHEY and CDR2 SVGAGI. This CDR3 comprises 15 residues.

The chain has TRBV7-4 and TRBJ2-5; tentatively, D is TRBD2 (6 bases). This CDR3 is built from 15 residues. The V gene's germline CDR1 is SGHVT and CDR2 SQSDAQ. The ends were cut back, 5 bases at V and 3 bases at J, with 16 bases in the middle. The CDR3 reads CASSRHSGLKETQYF. Here the CDR3 DNA reads TGTGCCAGCAGCCGACACAGCGGACTAAAAGAGACCCAGTACTTC.